Listed below are T cell receptor beta chains from one sample, sequenced in a study of control samples from healthy donors and cancer patients. Only in-frame clones appear in the TCRdb table, and some are missing; sequencing was by immunoSEQ multiplex PCR. The sample contains around 250,000 clones, over 70% of which appear only once. The sequenced sample was PBMCs. All receptors derive from a woman aged 55-69 years with lung cancer. Each CDR3 is given with its conserved first and last residue. Fields, in order: clone size, V gene, J gene, D gene, CDR3 protein, CDR3 DNA. D genes are given only for firm matches. Not all rows give a size; the values are once, few, many and, for expanded clones, a class.

-	TRBV3-1/TRBV3-2	TRBJ1-4	-	CASSPTGILLFF	TGTGCCAGCAGCCCAACAGGGATTTTGCTGTTTTTT
-	TRBV10-1	TRBJ1-2	-	CASSERRDSGYTF	TGCGCCAGCAGTGAGAGGAGGGATTCTGGCTACACCTTC
few	TRBV5-1	TRBJ2-4	TRBD2	CASATSSGGAKNIQYF	TGCGCCAGCGCCACCTCTAGCGGGGGGGCCAAAAACATTCAGTACTTC
-	TRBV28	TRBJ2-7	-	CASSFGQGPGEQYF	TGTGCCAGCAGTTTTGGGCAGGGGCCGGGAGAGCAGTACTTC
once	TRBV15	TRBJ1-1	-	CATSRDPKANTEAFF	TGTGCCACCAGCAGAGATCCCAAGGCTAACACTGAAGCTTTCTTT
few	TRBV9	TRBJ2-7	-	CASSVGGGAGTVYEQYF	TGTGCCAGCAGCGTAGGAGGGGGGGCCGGGACGGTCTACGAGCAGTACTTC
-	TRBV4-1	TRBJ2-1	TRBD2	CASSQPPGLVTNEQFF	TGCGCCAGCAGCCAACCCCCGGGACTAGTTACCAATGAGCAGTTCTTC
-	TRBV5-1	TRBJ2-7	-	CASGLESREQYF	TGCGCCAGCGGCTTGGAATCCCGCGAGCAGTACTTC
-	TRBV5-6	TRBJ2-1	TRBD1	CASSLLRQGGSYNEQFF	TGTGCCAGCAGCTTACTACGACAGGGCGGGTCCTACAATGAGCAGTTCTTC
once	TRBV11-1	TRBJ2-7	-	CASSRNPPWDEQYF	TGTGCCAGCAGCCGAAACCCCCCCTGGGACGAGCAGTACTTC
-	TRBV2	TRBJ2-5	TRBD2	CASRLAQETQYF	TGTGCCAGCAGACTAGCGCAAGAGACCCAGTACTTC